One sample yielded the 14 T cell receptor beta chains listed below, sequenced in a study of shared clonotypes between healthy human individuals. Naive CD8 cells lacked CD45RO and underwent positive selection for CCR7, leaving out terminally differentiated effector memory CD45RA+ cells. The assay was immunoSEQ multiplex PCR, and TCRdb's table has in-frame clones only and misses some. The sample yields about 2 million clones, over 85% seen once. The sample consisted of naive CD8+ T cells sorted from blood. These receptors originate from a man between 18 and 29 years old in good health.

The CDR3: CASSFRAGAYSYNEQFF. CDR3 bases: TGTGCCAGCAGTTTTCGGGCAGGGGCCTACTCCTACAATGAGCAGTTCTTC. The chain combines TRBV27 with TRBJ2-1, with D perhaps TRBD1 (6 bases). The CDR3 contains 17 residues. The V and J ends lost 3 bases and 0 bases respectively, with 15 bases between them. Germline V lookup: CDR1 MNHEY, CDR2 SMNVEV (reference sequence).

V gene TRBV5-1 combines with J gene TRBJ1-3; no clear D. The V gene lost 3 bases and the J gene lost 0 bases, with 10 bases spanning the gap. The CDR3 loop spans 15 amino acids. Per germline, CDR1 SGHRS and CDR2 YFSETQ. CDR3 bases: TGCGCCAGCAGCTACGGACGGTCCTCTGGAAACACCATATATTTT. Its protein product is CASSYGRSSGNTIYF. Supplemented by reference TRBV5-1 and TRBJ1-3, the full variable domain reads KAGVTQTPRYLIKTRGQQVTLSCSPISGHRSVSWYQQTPGQGLQFLFEYFSETQRNKGNFPGRFSGRQFSNSRSEMNVSTLELGDSALYLCASSYGRSSGNTIYFGEGSWLTVV.

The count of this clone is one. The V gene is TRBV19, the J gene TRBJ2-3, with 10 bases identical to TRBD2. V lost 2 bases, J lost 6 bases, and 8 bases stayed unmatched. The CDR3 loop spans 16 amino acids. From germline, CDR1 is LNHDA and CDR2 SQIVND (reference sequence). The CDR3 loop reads CASSIRASGGRDTQYF. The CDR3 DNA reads TGTGCCAGTAGTATACGGGCTAGCGGGGGACGCGATACGCAGTATTTT.

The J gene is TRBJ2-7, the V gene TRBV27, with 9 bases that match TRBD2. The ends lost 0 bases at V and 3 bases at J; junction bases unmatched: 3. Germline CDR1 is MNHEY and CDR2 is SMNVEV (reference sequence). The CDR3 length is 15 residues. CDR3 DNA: TGTGCCAGCAGTTTATCGGGCGGGGGGGTCTACGAGCAGTACTTC. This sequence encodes CASSLSGGGVYEQYF.

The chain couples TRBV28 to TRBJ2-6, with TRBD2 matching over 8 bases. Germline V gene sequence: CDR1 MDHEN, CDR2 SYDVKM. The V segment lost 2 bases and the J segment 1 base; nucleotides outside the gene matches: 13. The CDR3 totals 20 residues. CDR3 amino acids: CASSLLFQRGLESGANVLTF. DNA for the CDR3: TGTGCCAGCAGTTTACTCTTCCAGCGGGGGTTAGAATCTGGGGCCAACGTCCTGACTTTC.

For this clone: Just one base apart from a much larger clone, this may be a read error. CDR3 sequence reads: CASSLGVYEQYF. The CDR3 DNA reads TGTGCCAGCAGCTTGGGGGTCTACGAGCAGTACTTC. J is TRBJ2-7 and V is TRBV5-5, with D hard to call. The germline V gene encodes CDR1 SGHKS and CDR2 YYEKEE (reference sequence). This CDR3 region has 12 residues. The V gene lost 0 bases and the J gene lost 3 bases, with 4 bases spanning the gap.

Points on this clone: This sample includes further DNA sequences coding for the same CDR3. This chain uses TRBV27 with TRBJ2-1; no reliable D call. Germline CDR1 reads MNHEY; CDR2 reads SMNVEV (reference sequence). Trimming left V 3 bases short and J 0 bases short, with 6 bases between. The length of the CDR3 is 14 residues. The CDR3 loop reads CASSLRSSYNEQFF. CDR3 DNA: TGTGCCAGCAGTTTGCGTAGCTCCTACAATGAGCAGTTCTTC.

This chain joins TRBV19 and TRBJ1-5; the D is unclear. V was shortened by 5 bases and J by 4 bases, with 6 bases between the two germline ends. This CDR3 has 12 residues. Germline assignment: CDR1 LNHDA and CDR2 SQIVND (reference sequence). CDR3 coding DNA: TGTGCCAGTAGTGGATGGAATCAGCCCCAGCATTTT. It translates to CASSGWNQPQHF. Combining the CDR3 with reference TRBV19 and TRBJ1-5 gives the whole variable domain DGGITQSPKYLFRKEGQNVTLSCEQNLNHDAMYWYRQDPGQGLRLIYYSQIVNDFQKGDIAEGYSVSREKKESFPLTVTSAQKNPTAFYLCASSGWNQPQHFGDGTRLSIL.

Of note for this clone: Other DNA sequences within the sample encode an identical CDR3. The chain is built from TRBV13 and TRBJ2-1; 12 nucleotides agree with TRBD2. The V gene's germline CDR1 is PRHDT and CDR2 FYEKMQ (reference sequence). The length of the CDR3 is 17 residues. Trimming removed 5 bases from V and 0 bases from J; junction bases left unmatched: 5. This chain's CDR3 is CASSLGLAGSSYNEQFF. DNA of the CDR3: TGTGCCAGCAGCCTCGGACTAGCGGGAAGCTCCTACAATGAGCAGTTCTTC. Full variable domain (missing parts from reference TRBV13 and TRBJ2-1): AAGVIQSPRHLIKEKRETATLKCYPIPRHDTVYWYQQGPGQDPQFLISFYEKMQSDKGSIPDRFSAQQFSDYHSELNMSSLELGDSALYFCASSLGLAGSSYNEQFFGPGTRLTVL.

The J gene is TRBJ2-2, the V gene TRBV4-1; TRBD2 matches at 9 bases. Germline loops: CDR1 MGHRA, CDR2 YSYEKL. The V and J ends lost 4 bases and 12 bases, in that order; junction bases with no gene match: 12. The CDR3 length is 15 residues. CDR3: CASSLGPGLAPKLFF. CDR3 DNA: TGCGCCAGCAGCCTCGGTCCGGGACTAGCTCCGAAGCTGTTTTTT.

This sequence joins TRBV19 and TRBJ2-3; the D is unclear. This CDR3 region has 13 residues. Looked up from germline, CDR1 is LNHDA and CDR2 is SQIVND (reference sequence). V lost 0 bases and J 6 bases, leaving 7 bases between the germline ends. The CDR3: CASSIDPRDTQYF. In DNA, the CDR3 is TGTGCCAGTAGTATAGACCCGCGCGATACGCAGTATTTT.

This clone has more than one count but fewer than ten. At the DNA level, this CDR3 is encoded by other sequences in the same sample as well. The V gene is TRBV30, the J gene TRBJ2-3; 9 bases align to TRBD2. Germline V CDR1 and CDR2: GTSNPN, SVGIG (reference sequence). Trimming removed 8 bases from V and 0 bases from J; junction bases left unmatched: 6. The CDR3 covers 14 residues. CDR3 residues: CAGLAGPSTDTQYF. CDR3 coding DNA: TGTGCCGGCCTAGCGGGACCGAGCACAGATACGCAGTATTTT.

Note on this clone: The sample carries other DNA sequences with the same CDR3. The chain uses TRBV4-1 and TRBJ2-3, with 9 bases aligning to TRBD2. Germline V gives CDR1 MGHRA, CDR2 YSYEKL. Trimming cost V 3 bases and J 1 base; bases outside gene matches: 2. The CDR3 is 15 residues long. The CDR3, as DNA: TGCGCCAGCAGCCAGGGACTAGCAGGCACAGATACGCAGTATTTT. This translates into CASSQGLAGTDTQYF.

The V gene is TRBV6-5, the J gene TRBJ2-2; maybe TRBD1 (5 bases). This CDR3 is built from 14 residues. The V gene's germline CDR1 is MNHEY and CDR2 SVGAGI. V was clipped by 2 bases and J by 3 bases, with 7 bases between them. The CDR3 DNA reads TGTGCCAGCAGTTACGGCAGGGACACCGGGGAGCTGTTTTTT. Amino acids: CASSYGRDTGELFF.